The present T cell receptor (beta chain) was sequenced within a study of shared clonotypes between healthy human individuals. Under the authors' procedure: Filtering of immunoSEQ junctional sequences could not match full-length read filtering. Profiled with immunoSEQ multiplex PCR; TCRdb holds only in-frame clones, not every one. The V and J calls and clone size were taken over from that table, and D and trimming were inferred from the DNA. In the table there are millions of clones, less than 95% of which are singletons. Trimming removed 5 bases at V and 0 bases at J, with 8 bases between. The germline CDR1 and CDR2 sequences are SGHTA and FQGNSA. The CDR3 has 13 residues. As defined, naive CD8 cells were CD45RO-negative and positively selected for CCR7, with terminally differentiated effector memory CD45RA+ cells excluded.

This chain uses TRBV7-2 with TRBJ2-7, with no clear D. The TCR originated in a man younger than 35 in good health. Sample: naive CD8+ T cells sorted from blood. The CDR3 bases are TGTGCCAGCAGCCGACCCATCTCCTACGAGCAGTACTTC. Residues: CASSRPISYEQYF.